Below, 15 T cell receptor beta chains from the same sample are listed, as sequenced in a study of regulatory T cells in long-lasting Graves disease. Libraries of TCR beta came from iRepertoire HTBI primers plus Arm-PCR of CDR3 regions. Each CDR3 protein gets one entry after TCRdb re-called the multiplex PCR reads with MiXCR. This table holds 300,000 to 350,000 distinct CDR3 sequences, about 20% found once. Time point indicated: persistent/refractory GD, antithyroid drugs over 5 years with positive TRAb. From PBMCs, RNA was extracted and then used to make the TCR library. Sequencing used peripheral blood mononuclear cells (PBMCs), obtained when the disease was refractory, from a patient treated with antithyroid drugs. The receptor source for this set is a female donor with Graves disease.

The chain couples TRBV4-1 to TRBJ2-5; D is perhaps TRBD1 (6 bases). CDR3 length equals 16 residues. Trimming pared 2 bases from V and 1 base from J, leaving 14 bases between. CDR1 is MGHRA, CDR2 YSYEKL, per germline. In DNA form, the CDR3 reads TGCGCCAGCAGCCAACCCTTCCGCAGGGGCCAAGAGACCCAGTACTTC. It is translated as CASSQPFRRGQETQYF.

CDR3: CSARMGGRMPDTQYF. The CDR3 DNA follows: TGCAGTGCTAGAATGGGCGGGAGGATGCCAGATACGCAGTATTTT. The chain couples TRBV20-1 to TRBJ2-3, with 8 bases fitting TRBD2. The germline V gene has CDR1 DFQATT and CDR2 SNEGSKA (reference sequence). J lost 4 bases, V lost 2 bases, and 8 bases had no gene match. The CDR3 contains 15 residues.

The chain employs TRBV30 and TRBJ1-5, with D unclear. V lost 5 bases and J lost 6, with 20 bases in between. CDR3 length equals 15 residues. CDR1 and CDR2 from the germline V gene are GTSNPN and SVGIG (reference sequence). The CDR3 loop reads CAWASGFEGGQPQHF. DNA for the CDR3: TGTGCCTGGGCGTCCGGGTTCGAGGGTGGTCAGCCCCAGCATTTT.

The genes are TRBV5-1 and TRBJ1-2, with TRBD1 matching over 7 bases. Germline CDR1 SGHRS, CDR2 YFSETQ. The CDR3 spans 13 residues. The V and J ends lost 4 bases and 8 bases, in that order; junction bases with no gene match: 8. This chain's CDR3 is CASSLDRARGYTF. CDR3 nucleotide sequence: TGCGCCAGCAGCCTCGACAGGGCACGGGGCTACACCTTC.

The V call is TRBV24-1, the J call TRBJ1-2, with no clear D. V dropped 3 bases and J dropped 8 bases, with 15 bases sitting between them. CDR1 and CDR2 (germline): KGHDR, SFDVKD. The CDR3 runs 14 residues. The CDR3 region is CATSDIKGSRGYTF. The CDR3 DNA follows: TGTGCCACCAGTGATATAAAGGGTAGTCGGGGCTACACCTTC.

At least ten counts were recorded for this clonotype. This chain connects TRBV11-3 to TRBJ2-5, with TRBD2 matching over 8 bases. The germline V gene has CDR1 SGHNT and CDR2 YENEEA. This CDR3 region has 16 residues. V trimming: 0 bases; J trimming: 1 base; junction bases outside the gene matches: 4. Here the CDR3 reads CASSLDKAGGQETQYF. The CDR3 nucleotides are TGTGCCAGCAGCTTAGATAAGGCGGGGGGCCAAGAGACCCAGTACTTC.

This clonotype was recorded at least ten times. The V call is TRBV11-3, the J call TRBJ2-5, with unresolved D. With 3 bases removed from V and 1 base from J, the gap between germline ends came to 3 bases. The CDR3 extends over 12 amino acids. The germline CDR1 and CDR2 sequences are SGHNT and YENEEA. The chain's CDR3 is CASSFGQETQYF. In nucleotides, the CDR3 is TGTGCCAGCAGCTTCGGCCAAGAGACCCAGTACTTC.

This clonotype was picked up one time. The chain employs TRBV27 and TRBJ2-1; 12 bases fit TRBD1. The CDR3 is made up of 14 amino acids. Germline CDR1 MNHEY, CDR2 SMNVEV (reference sequence). V was pared by 6 bases and J by 9 bases, with 6 bases of the junction left unmatched. In DNA, the CDR3 is TGTGCCAGCAGCTGGGACAGGGGGCAAGGTGAGCAGTTCTTC. This encodes CASSWDRGQGEQFF.

V and J are TRBV13 and TRBJ1-4, with D hard to call. The germline V gene encodes CDR1 PRHDT and CDR2 FYEKMQ (reference sequence). Deletions cut 4 bases from V and 6 bases from J, with 18 bases between. The CDR3 extends over 16 amino acids. Here the CDR3 DNA reads TGTGCCAGCAGCTCCCGGCCCGAATTCGGGTATGAAAAACTGTTTTTT. This codes for CASSSRPEFGYEKLFF.

This clonotype occurred a few times. V gene TRBV10-3 combines with J gene TRBJ2-4; 8 positions match TRBD1. V was pared by 0 bases and J by 6 bases, with 1 base of the junction left unmatched. Germline lookup yields CDR1 ENHRY and CDR2 SYGVKD. The CDR3 sequence is 14 residues long. The CDR3 region has the DNA TGTGCCATCAGTGAGTCTGACAGGGGAAACATTCAGTACTTC. Translated: CAISESDRGNIQYF.

V usage is TRBV5-6 and J usage is TRBJ1-4; TRBD1 matches 7 bases. Trimming at V came to 5 bases and at J to 5 bases, leaving 9 bases not matched to a gene. The CDR3 has 15 amino acids. Per the germline V gene, CDR1 is SGHDT and CDR2 is YYEEEE. The CDR3 bases are TGTGCCAGCAGAGATGACAGGGCAAGAAATGAAAAACTGTTTTTT. Its protein product is CASRDDRARNEKLFF.

This clonotype was counted many times. The chain combines TRBV3-1 with TRBJ2-5; maybe TRBD1 (6 bases). Trimming pared 4 bases from V and 6 bases from J, leaving 12 bases between. CDR1 LGHDT and CDR2 YNNKEL come from the germline V gene (reference sequence). The CDR3 runs 13 residues. The CDR3 sequence is CASSLITGKTQYF. CDR3 bases: TGTGCCAGCAGCCTGATAACAGGGAAGACCCAGTACTTC.

The table lists this clonotype with a few counts. The rearrangement joins TRBV7-9 to TRBJ1-5; the D is unclear. CDR1 SEHNR and CDR2 FQNEAQ come from the germline V gene (reference sequence). The ends were cut back, 2 bases at V and 6 bases at J, with 8 bases in the middle. The CDR3 extends over 13 amino acids. The CDR3 nucleotides are TGTGCCAGCAGCTTATCCCAAAGTCAGCCCCAGCATTTT. It yields the protein CASSLSQSQPQHF.

In this sample, this clonotype turned up many times. This chain uses TRBV3-1 with TRBJ1-2; maybe TRBD1 (6 bases). Trimming took off 4 bases at V and 4 bases at J, with 19 bases between the two ends. This CDR3 has 16 residues. Germline V lookup: CDR1 LGHDT, CDR2 YNNKEL (reference sequence). The CDR3 region is CASSLGPRGYLYGYTF. The DNA of the CDR3 is TGTGCCAGCAGCCTAGGGCCCAGGGGATACCTCTATGGCTACACCTTC. The full variable domain, its missing parts supplied by reference TRBV3-1 and TRBJ1-2, is DTAVSQTPKYLVTQMGNDKSIKCEQNLGHDTMYWYKQDSKKFLKIMFSYNNKELIINETVPNRFSPKSPDKAHLNLHINSLELGDSAVYFCASSLGPRGYLYGYTFGSGTRLTVV.

The table lists this clonotype with many counts. The chain links TRBV7-2 to TRBJ1-5, with D perhaps matching TRBD1 (6 bases). V lost 2 bases and J lost 6, with 11 bases in between. Germline lookup yields CDR1 SGHTA and CDR2 FQGNSA. The CDR3 consists of 14 residues. This CDR3 reads CASSLTGNGQPQHF. The CDR3 coding sequence is TGTGCCAGCAGCTTAACAGGGAACGGTCAGCCCCAGCATTTT.